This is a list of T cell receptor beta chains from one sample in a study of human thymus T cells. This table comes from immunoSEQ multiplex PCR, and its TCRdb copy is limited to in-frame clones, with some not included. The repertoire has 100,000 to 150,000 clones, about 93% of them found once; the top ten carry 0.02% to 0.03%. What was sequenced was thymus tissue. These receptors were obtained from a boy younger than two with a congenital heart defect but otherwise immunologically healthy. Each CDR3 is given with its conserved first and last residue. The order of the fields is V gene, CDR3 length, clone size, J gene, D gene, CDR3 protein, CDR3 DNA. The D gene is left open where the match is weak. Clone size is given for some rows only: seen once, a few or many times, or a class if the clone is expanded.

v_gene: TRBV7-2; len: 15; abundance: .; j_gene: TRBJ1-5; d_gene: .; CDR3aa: CASSLEGLRDQPQHF; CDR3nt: TGTGCCAGCAGCTTAGAGGGGCTAAGGGATCAGCCCCAGCATTTT
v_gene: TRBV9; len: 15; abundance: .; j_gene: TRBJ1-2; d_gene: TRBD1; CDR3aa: CASSVERGPDYGYTF; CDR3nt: TGTGCCAGCAGCGTAGAGAGGGGGCCTGACTATGGCTACACCTTC
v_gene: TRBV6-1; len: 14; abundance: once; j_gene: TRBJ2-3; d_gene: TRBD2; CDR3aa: CASCTGGSTDTQYF; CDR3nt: TGTGCCAGCTGTACGGGGGGGAGCACAGATACGCAGTATTTT
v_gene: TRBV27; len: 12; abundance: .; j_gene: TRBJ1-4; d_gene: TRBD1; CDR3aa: CACSHRGGKLFF; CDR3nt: TGTGCCTGCTCTCACAGGGGCGGAAAACTGTTTTTT
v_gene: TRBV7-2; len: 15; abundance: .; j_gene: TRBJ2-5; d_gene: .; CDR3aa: CASSLVRGPQETQYF; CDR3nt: TGTGCCAGCAGCTTAGTTCGGGGGCCCCAAGAGACCCAGTACTTC
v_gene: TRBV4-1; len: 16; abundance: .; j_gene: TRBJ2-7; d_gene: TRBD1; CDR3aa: CASSQRRDRGWYEQYF; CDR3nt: TGCGCCAGCAGCCAAAGACGGGACAGGGGGTGGTACGAGCAGTACTTC
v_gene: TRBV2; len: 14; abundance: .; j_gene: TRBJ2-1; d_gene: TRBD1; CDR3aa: CASRAGTAYNEQFF; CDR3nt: TGTGCCAGCAGGGCCGGGACAGCCTACAATGAGCAGTTCTTC
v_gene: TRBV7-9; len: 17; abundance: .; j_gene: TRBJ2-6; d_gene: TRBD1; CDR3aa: CASSLRTGGPGANVLTF; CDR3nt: TGTGCCAGCAGCTTACGGACAGGGGGCCCTGGGGCCAACGTCCTGACTTTC
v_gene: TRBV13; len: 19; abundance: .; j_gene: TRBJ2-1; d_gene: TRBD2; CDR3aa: CASSLGGSGGAGSYNEQFF; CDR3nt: TGTGCCAGCAGCTTAGGCGGTAGCGGGGGGGCCGGGTCCTACAATGAGCAGTTCTTC
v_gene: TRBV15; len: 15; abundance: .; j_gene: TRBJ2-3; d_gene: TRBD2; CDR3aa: CATSSPSGGTDTQYF; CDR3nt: TGTGCCACCAGCAGCCCTAGCGGGGGCACAGATACGCAGTATTTT
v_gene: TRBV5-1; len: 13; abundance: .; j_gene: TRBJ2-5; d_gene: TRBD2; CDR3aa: CASPRGDQETQYF; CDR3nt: TGCGCCAGCCCCCGGGGGGACCAAGAGACCCAGTACTTC
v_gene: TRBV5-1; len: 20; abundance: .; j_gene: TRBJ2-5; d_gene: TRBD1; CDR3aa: CASSRPPRDRGVPGRETQYF; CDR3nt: TGCGCCAGCAGCCGCCCCCCGCGGGACAGGGGGGTTCCTGGAAGGGAGACCCAGTACTTC
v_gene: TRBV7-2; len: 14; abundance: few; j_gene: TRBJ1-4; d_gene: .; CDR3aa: CASSLGGTNEKLFF; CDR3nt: TGTGCCAGCAGCTTGGGGGGGACTAATGAAAAACTGTTTTTT
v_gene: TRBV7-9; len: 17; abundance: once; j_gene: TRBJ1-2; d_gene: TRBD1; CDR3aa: CASTRRDRDPKEYGYTF; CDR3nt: TGTGCCAGCACCCGCCGGGACAGGGACCCTAAGGAGTATGGCTACACCTTC
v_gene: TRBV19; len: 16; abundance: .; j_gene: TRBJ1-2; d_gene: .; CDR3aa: CASRPLQGPGGNGYTF; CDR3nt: TGTGCCAGTAGACCTCTCCAGGGACCGGGAGGAAATGGCTACACCTTC
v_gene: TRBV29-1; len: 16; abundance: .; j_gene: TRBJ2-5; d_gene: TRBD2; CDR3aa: CSVVSESSGGEETQYF; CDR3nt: TGCAGCGTTGTGTCCGAGTCTAGCGGGGGGGAAGAGACCCAGTACTTC
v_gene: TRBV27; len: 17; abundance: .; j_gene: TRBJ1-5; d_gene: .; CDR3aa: CASSSAGRYRSNQPQHF; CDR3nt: TGTGCCAGCAGTTCGGCAGGGAGGTATAGGAGCAATCAGCCCCAGCATTTT
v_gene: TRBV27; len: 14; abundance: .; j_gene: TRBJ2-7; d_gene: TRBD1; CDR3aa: CASRPDRGSGEQYF; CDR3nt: TGTGCCAGCAGACCCGACAGGGGTTCGGGGGAGCAGTACTTC
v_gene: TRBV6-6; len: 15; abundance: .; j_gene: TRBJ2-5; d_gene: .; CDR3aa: CASRNSSLDSETQYF; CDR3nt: TGTGCCAGCAGAAACTCCTCCCTAGATTCGGAGACCCAGTACTTC
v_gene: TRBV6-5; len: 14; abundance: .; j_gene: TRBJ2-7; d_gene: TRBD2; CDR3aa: CASSSSGGSDEQYF; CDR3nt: TGTGCCAGCAGTTCTAGCGGGGGGAGCGACGAGCAGTACTTC
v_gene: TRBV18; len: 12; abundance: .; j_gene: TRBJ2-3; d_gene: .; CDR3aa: CASSQDRDTQYF; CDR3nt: TGTGCCAGCTCACAAGACCGGGATACGCAGTATTTT
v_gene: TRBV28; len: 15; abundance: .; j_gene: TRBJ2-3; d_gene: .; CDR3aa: CASTGRGGRTDTQYF; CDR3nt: TGTGCCAGCACCGGACGCGGGGGCCGCACAGATACGCAGTATTTT
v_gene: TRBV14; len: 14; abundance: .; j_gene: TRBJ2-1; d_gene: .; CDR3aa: CASSQGWTYNEQFF; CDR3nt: TGTGCCAGCAGCCAAGGATGGACCTACAATGAGCAGTTCTTC
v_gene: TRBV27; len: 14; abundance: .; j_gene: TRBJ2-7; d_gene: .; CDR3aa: CAGRGTPIWYEQYF; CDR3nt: TGTGCCGGAAGAGGGACTCCGATATGGTACGAGCAGTACTTC